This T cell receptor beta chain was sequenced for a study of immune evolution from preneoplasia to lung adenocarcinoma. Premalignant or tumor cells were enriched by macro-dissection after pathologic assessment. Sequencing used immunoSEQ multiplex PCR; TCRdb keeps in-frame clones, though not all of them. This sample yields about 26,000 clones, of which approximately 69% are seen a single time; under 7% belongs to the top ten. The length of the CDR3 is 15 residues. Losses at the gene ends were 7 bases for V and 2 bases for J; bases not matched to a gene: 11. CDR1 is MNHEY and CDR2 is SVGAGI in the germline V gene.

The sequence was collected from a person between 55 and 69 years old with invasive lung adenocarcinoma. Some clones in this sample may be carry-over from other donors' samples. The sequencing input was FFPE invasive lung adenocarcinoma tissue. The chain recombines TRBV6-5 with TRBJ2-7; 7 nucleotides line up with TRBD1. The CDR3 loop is CASKLSPGQAYEQYF. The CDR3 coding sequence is TGTGCCAGCAAACTCTCCCCAGGACAGGCCTACGAGCAGTACTTC.